The 11 T cell receptor beta chains below were found in one sample sequenced in a study of T cells after yellow fever vaccination. TCRdb redid the calling of the 5' RACE reads with MiXCR, one entry per CDR3 protein. Of some 350,000 distinct CDR3 sequences in the sample, approximately 4% are singletons; the top ten hold roughly 25%. Source: PBMCs, taken 5 days after the yellow fever booster vaccination. The receptors come from a young man who received the YFV17D yellow fever vaccine.

This clonotype showed up just a few times. The V gene is TRBV7-8, the J gene TRBJ2-6; D gene ambiguous. Between the trimmed V and J ends, which lost 5 bases and 4 bases, there was a span of 18 bases. CDR1 and CDR2 from the germline V gene are SGHVS and FQNEAQ. This CDR3 has 17 amino acids. CDR3 region: CASSQDSRGAGANVLTF. As DNA, the CDR3 is TGTGCCAGCAGCCAGGATAGTCGAGGAGCCGGGGCCAACGTCCTGACTTTC.

A few counts support this clonotype. The rearrangement links TRBV5-1 to TRBJ1-2, with D tentatively TRBD1 (5 bases). The V gene's germline CDR1 is SGHRS and CDR2 YFSETQ. CDR3 length: 14 residues. The ends were cut back, 4 bases at V and 2 bases at J, with 12 bases in the middle. The CDR3 loop reads CASSQPGRNYGYTF. For the CDR3, the DNA is TGCGCCAGCAGCCAACCGGGACGGAACTATGGCTACACCTTC.

This clonotype was seen a handful of times. The genes are TRBV4-2 and TRBJ2-7; D remains ambiguous. Germline CDR1 LGHNA, CDR2 YNFKEQ. V lost 0 bases, J lost 2 bases, and 11 bases lay in between. CDR3 length: 15 amino acids. The CDR3 DNA reads TGTGCCAGCAGCCAAGAGGGGTATGAGGCCTACGAGCAGTACTTC. Protein product: CASSQEGYEAYEQYF.

This clonotype was seen a few times. The chain has TRBV20-1 and TRBJ2-3, with 13 positions matching TRBD2. J lost 4 bases, V lost 2 bases, and 6 bases had no gene match. The CDR3 covers 16 residues. The germline gives CDR1 DFQATT, CDR2 SNEGSKA (reference sequence). The CDR3 coding sequence is TGCAGTGCTAGATCACCCACTAGCGGGGGGGCAGATACGCAGTATTTT. Amino acids: CSARSPTSGGADTQYF.

The table lists this clonotype with many counts. The chain links TRBV6-5 to TRBJ2-5; D not resolved. Germline CDR1 reads MNHEY; CDR2 reads SVGAGI. V was pared by 0 bases and J by 5 bases, with 10 bases between. The CDR3 has 14 residues. The CDR3 reads CASSYSLVPETQYF. CDR3 DNA sequence: TGTGCCAGCAGTTACTCGCTGGTCCCTGAGACCCAGTACTTC.

This clonotype was seen more than once but under ten times. A much larger clone differs by one base, so this may be a read error. The chain recombines TRBV4-1 with TRBJ1-1; D is perhaps TRBD1 (6 bases). The CDR3 is 14 residues long. The germline CDR1 and CDR2 sequences are MGHRA and YSYEKL. The CDR3 DNA is TGCGCCAGCAGCGTATACAGGGTAGGGACTGAAGTTTTCTTT. Translating gives CASSVYRVGTEVFF.

The genes are TRBV5-1 and TRBJ2-2, with TRBD2 identical over 8 bases. V lost 4 bases to trimming and J lost 5 bases; unmatched junction nucleotides: 7. The germline CDR1 and CDR2 sequences are SGHRS and YFSETQ. The CDR3 is 15 amino acids. CDR3 DNA sequence: TGCGCCAGCAGCACGGGGGGGGTCCGGACCGGGGAGCTGTTTTTT. Protein sequence: CASSTGGVRTGELFF.

This clonotype was detected only a few times. The chain recombines TRBV5-1 with TRBJ2-5, with D uncertain. CDR3 length: 13 residues. Germline CDR1 and CDR2: SGHRS and YFSETQ. Trimming shortened V by 2 bases and J by 5 bases, and 10 bases separated the two germline ends. The CDR3 is CASSFYSGETQYF. DNA for the CDR3: TGCGCCAGCAGCTTTTACTCTGGGGAGACCCAGTACTTC.

This clonotype has a count of ten or more. V and J are TRBV7-8 and TRBJ1-1; D call uncertain. Trimming took 1 base from V and 1 from J, leaving 7 bases between them. CDR1 SGHVS and CDR2 FQNEAQ come from the germline V gene. This CDR3 region has 14 residues. As DNA, the CDR3 is TGTGCCAGCAGCTTAGGCATAAGGAACACTGAAGCTTTCTTT. This encodes CASSLGIRNTEAFF.

At least ten counts were recorded for this clonotype. The rearrangement uses TRBV4-3 and TRBJ2-3; 13 nucleotides match TRBD2. This CDR3 spans 17 amino acids. Germline CDR1 LGHNA, CDR2 YSLEER. The trim removed 4 bases at V and 4 bases at J, leaving 8 bases unmatched. The CDR3: CASSPYRTSGGADTQYF. For the CDR3, the DNA is TGCGCCAGCAGCCCCTACAGGACTAGCGGGGGCGCAGATACGCAGTATTTT.

This clonotype turned up a few times. This chain connects TRBV5-4 to TRBJ2-5, with no clear D. The CDR3 totals 13 residues. The V gene's germline CDR1 is SGHNT and CDR2 YYREEE (reference sequence). V was cut by 4 bases and J by 5 bases, with 12 bases left in between. The CDR3 DNA follows: TGTGCCAGCAGCCTGGCCACAGCGGAGACCCAGTACTTC. It codes for CASSLATAETQYF.